This T cell receptor (beta chain) stems from a study of T-cell memory formation after mild COVID-19. Study-wide background: Among the donors, TCR clusters were largely specific to each donor. Study-wide points: Pre-infection memory already had some responding clones, implying cross-reactive memory joined.

The TCR alpha and TCR beta cDNA libraries, bearing sample barcodes and UMIs, were generated by 5'RACE using constant-segment primers. Via MiXCR, TCRdb re-called the 5' RACE reads, giving one row per CDR3 protein. The sample contains roughly 120,000 distinct CDR3 sequences, approximately 16% of which appear only once. The CDR3 runs to 16 residues. The V and J ends lost 7 bases and 4 bases respectively, with 22 bases between them. The germline CDR1 and CDR2 sequences are LNHDA and SQIVND (reference sequence). Concerning this clonotype itself: Its antigen remains unknown.

J is TRBJ1-2 and V is TRBV19, with D possibly being TRBD1 (5 bases). Sequences were obtained from PBMCs or a T cell subset sorted from them (not recorded which). This TCR derives from an adult woman who had mild COVID-19 (a few samples of this study predate the infection). Cell type and time point are not known. The CDR3 coding sequence is TGTGCCAGTATTCCCGCAAGGGGCAGCTCGTTCTATGGCTACACCTTC. Its protein is CASIPARGSSFYGYTF.